These 27 T cell receptor beta chains came from one sample sequenced in a study of PD-1 blockade in mismatch repair-deficient tumors. TCRdb keeps only in-frame clones here, not all; method: immunoSEQ multiplex PCR. The table shows around 16,000 clones, with roughly 84% occurring only once. Source: PBMCs, taken 4 weeks after starting pembrolizumab. The receptor source for this set is an adult with mismatch repair-deficient cancer.

This chain connects TRBV9 to TRBJ2-1; no firm D call. This CDR3 has 14 amino acids. Trimming took off 1 base at V and 1 base at J, with 6 bases between the two ends. Germline V lookup: CDR1 SGDLS, CDR2 YYNGEE. CDR3 DNA sequence: TGTGCCAGCAGCGTAATTCTTTCCTACAATGAGCAGTTCTTC. Translating gives CASSVILSYNEQFF.

V usage is TRBV18 and J usage is TRBJ2-7; 13 positions match TRBD2. The CDR3 consists of 17 residues. Losses at the gene ends were 2 bases for V and 3 bases for J; bases not matched to a gene: 7. CDR1 KGHSH and CDR2 LQKENI come from the germline V gene. The CDR3 reads CASSPNWTSGRDYEQYF. The CDR3 DNA reads as TGTGCCAGCTCACCAAACTGGACTAGCGGGAGAGACTACGAGCAGTACTTC. Looking up the rest from reference TRBV18 and TRBJ2-7 gives the full variable domain: NAGVMQNPRHLVRRRGQEARLRCSPMKGHSHVYWYRQLPEEGLKFMVYLQKENIIDESGMPKERFSAEFPKEGPSILRIQQVVRGDSAAYFCASSPNWTSGRDYEQYFGPGTRLTVT.

This clone was counted once. The J gene is TRBJ2-7, the V gene TRBV28, with 7 bases identical to TRBD2. From germline, CDR1 is MDHEN and CDR2 SYDVKM. The CDR3 sequence is 17 residues long. J was trimmed by 2 bases and V by 6 bases; bases with no gene match: 16. Here the CDR3 DNA reads TGTGCCAGCAGGGGAAGAGGCGGGAGCCAGTTCCCCTACGAGCAGTACTTC. It specifies CASRGRGGSQFPYEQYF.

The gene calls are TRBV29-1 and TRBJ2-1; 14 bases match TRBD2. Germline V gives CDR1 SQVTM, CDR2 ANQGSEA. After removal of 7 bases from V and 9 bases from J, the junction contained 8 bases not matched to a gene. CDR3 length equals 14 residues. Here the CDR3 reads CSAEGLAGVGEQFF. The CDR3 nucleotides are TGCAGCGCGGAGGGACTAGCGGGAGTAGGTGAGCAGTTCTTC.

This clone was counted once. The J gene is TRBJ2-5, the V gene TRBV7-2; tentatively, D is TRBD1 (8 bases). CDR1 SGHTA and CDR2 FQGNSA come from the germline V gene. V lost 5 bases and J 3 bases, leaving 16 bases between the germline ends. The CDR3 totals 15 residues. CDR3 loop: CASSPRTGREETQYF. The CDR3 region has the DNA TGTGCCAGCAGCCCCAGGACAGGGAGGGAAGAGACCCAGTACTTC.

The genes are TRBV15 and TRBJ2-1, with D perhaps TRBD1 (6 bases). Per germline, CDR1 LNHNV and CDR2 YYDKDF (reference sequence). V lost 1 base to trimming and J lost 9 bases, with 19 bases between them. The CDR3 has 16 residues. This chain's CDR3 is CATSRGSQIVDSEQFF. The CDR3 bases are TGTGCCACCAGCAGAGGTAGCCAGATCGTGGACAGTGAGCAGTTCTTC.

The table lists this clone with a count of one. The chain is built from TRBV11-2 and TRBJ2-3, with D hard to call. Looked up from germline, CDR1 is SGHAT and CDR2 is FQNNGV. The CDR3 sequence is 13 residues long. V dropped 2 bases and J dropped 3 bases, with 6 bases sitting between them. DNA of the CDR3: TGTGCCAGCAGCTTATCCCCGACAGATACGCAGTATTTT. Amino acids: CASSLSPTDTQYF.

This chain connects TRBV14 to TRBJ2-2; tentatively, D is TRBD1 (5 bases). This CDR3 has 14 residues. V was shortened by 3 bases and J by 3 bases, with 8 bases between the two germline ends. Germline-derived CDR1 and CDR2 are SGHDN and FVKESK. The CDR3 DNA reads as TGTGCCAGCAGCCATCAGGGTTACACCGGGGAGCTGTTTTTT. It yields the protein CASSHQGYTGELFF. Full variable domain (rest looked up from reference TRBV14 and TRBJ2-2): EAGVTQFPSHSVIEKGQTVTLRCDPISGHDNLYWYRRVMGKEIKFLLHFVKESKQDESGMPNNRFLAERTGGTYSTLKVQPAELEDSGVYFCASSHQGYTGELFFGEGSRLTVL.

Written as DNA, the CDR3 is TGCGCCAGCACCAAACAGGGGGGACTAGCCTTAAATGAGCAGTTCTTC. This encodes CASTKQGGLALNEQFF. The gene calls are TRBV5-1 and TRBJ2-1; TRBD2 might be the D (9 bases). There are 16 residues in the CDR3. The germline V gene encodes CDR1 SGHRS and CDR2 YFSETQ. V lost 6 bases, J lost 7 bases, and 23 bases lay in between.

A single count supports this clone. V usage is TRBV5-1 and J usage is TRBJ2-2; D ambiguous. Germline CDR1 is SGHRS and CDR2 is YFSETQ. Deletions cut 3 bases from V and 0 bases from J, with 6 bases between. The CDR3 contains 14 residues. The chain's CDR3 is CASSSVTNTGELFF. In DNA, the CDR3 is TGCGCCAGCAGCTCCGTAACGAACACCGGGGAGCTGTTTTTT.

The chain is built from TRBV7-8 and TRBJ1-2, with 7 bases that match TRBD1. The CDR3 has 14 amino acids. Unmatched junction bases numbered 11, after V lost 5 bases and J lost 8 bases. Germline V gives CDR1 SGHVS, CDR2 FQNEAQ. Written as DNA, the CDR3 is TGTGCCAGCAGCCGTACAGGGGCAACAGGAGGCTACACCTTC. The encoded protein is CASSRTGATGGYTF. Looking up the rest from reference TRBV7-8 and TRBJ1-2 gives the full variable domain: GAGVSQSPRYKVAKRGQDVALRCDPISGHVSLFWYQQALGQGPEFLTYFQNEAQLDKSGLPSDRFFAERPEGSVSTLKIQRTQQEDSAVYLCASSRTGATGGYTFGSGTRLTVV.

V gene TRBV27 combines with J gene TRBJ2-1, with 10 bases lining up with TRBD1. The ends lost 6 bases at V and 2 bases at J; junction bases unmatched: 7. The CDR3 length is 16 residues. Germline CDR1 MNHEY, CDR2 SMNVEV (reference sequence). The chain's CDR3 is CASREGGTGAYNEQFF. The CDR3 DNA sequence: TGTGCCAGCAGAGAAGGAGGGACAGGGGCCTACAATGAGCAGTTCTTC.

This clone occurred once. The CDR3 here is CASRMTSSSTDTQYF. DNA for the CDR3: TGTGCCAGCAGGATGACTAGCAGTAGCACAGATACGCAGTATTTT. V and J are TRBV7-2 and TRBJ2-3, with TRBD2 identical over 7 bases. There are 15 residues in the CDR3. V lost 6 bases to trimming and J lost 0 bases; unmatched junction nucleotides: 6. From germline, CDR1 is SGHTA and CDR2 FQGNSA.

The rearrangement links TRBV18 to TRBJ2-1; 9 bases are a match to TRBD1. Per the germline V gene, CDR1 is KGHSH and CDR2 is LQKENI. This CDR3 contains 15 residues. After removal of 3 bases from V and 8 bases from J, the junction contained 8 bases not matched to a gene. The CDR3 protein is CASSPGTGRSDEQFF. The CDR3 DNA follows: TGTGCCAGCTCACCCGGGACAGGGAGGTCGGATGAGCAGTTCTTC.

The gene calls are TRBV5-1 and TRBJ1-4; the D is unclear. Germline CDR1 and CDR2: SGHRS and YFSETQ. This CDR3 region has 15 residues. With 0 bases removed from V and 8 bases from J, the gap between germline ends came to 14 bases. The CDR3 reads CASSLAPGRIEKLFF. The DNA of the CDR3 is TGCGCCAGCAGCTTGGCCCCCGGGAGGATCGAAAAACTGTTTTTT.

This sequence joins TRBV29-1 and TRBJ2-4, with TRBD2 matching over 10 bases. J gave up 9 bases and V 5 bases, and 19 bases lay outside the gene matches. The CDR3 runs to 17 residues. The germline CDR1 and CDR2 sequences are SQVTM and ANQGSEA. The CDR3 nucleotides are TGCAGCGTTCATGACAGGGGAACTAGCGGGAATGGGTTCATTCAGTACTTC. This codes for CSVHDRGTSGNGFIQYF. Supplemented by reference TRBV29-1 and TRBJ2-4, the full variable domain reads SAVISQKPSRDICQRGTSLTIQCQVDSQVTMMFWYRQQPGQSLTLIATANQGSEATYESGFVIDKFPISRPNLTFSTLTVSNMSPEDSSIYLCSVHDRGTSGNGFIQYFGAGTRLSVL.

This clone occurred a few times. J is TRBJ2-7 and V is TRBV19; the D gene is possibly TRBD2 (6 bases). There are 14 residues in the CDR3. Germline CDR1 LNHDA, CDR2 SQIVND (reference sequence). The germline V and J ends were trimmed by 0 bases and 3 bases, with 9 bases remaining between them. The CDR3 reads CASSIDPGLYEQYF. Written as DNA, the CDR3 is TGTGCCAGTAGTATAGATCCGGGACTCTACGAGCAGTACTTC.

The chain links TRBV29-1 to TRBJ1-1; 9 bases are a match to TRBD1. Trimming removed 6 bases from V and 1 base from J; junction bases left unmatched: 6. CDR3 size: 14 residues. From germline, CDR1 is SQVTM and CDR2 ANQGSEA. CDR3 in DNA: TGCAGCGTGAGGGGACAGGGCGGGAACACTGAAGCTTTCTTT. Translating it yields CSVRGQGGNTEAFF.

V is TRBV27 and J is TRBJ2-1, with D perhaps TRBD2 (6 bases). V was pared by 6 bases and J by 2 bases, with 8 bases between. The germline CDR1 and CDR2 sequences are MNHEY and SMNVEV (reference sequence). This CDR3 spans 13 amino acids. In DNA, the CDR3 is TGTGCCAGCAGATGGAGGGCCTACAATGAGCAGTTCTTC. This codes for CASRWRAYNEQFF.

The genes are TRBV19 and TRBJ2-1, with 10 bases lining up with TRBD2. V trimming: 1 base; J trimming: 10 bases; junction bases outside the gene matches: 13. The CDR3 totals 17 residues. Germline V gene data show CDR1 as LNHDA and CDR2 as SQIVND (reference sequence). CDR3 sequence reads: CASSIARTSGPSKEQFF. CDR3 sequence (DNA): TGTGCCAGTAGTATAGCAAGGACTAGCGGTCCCAGCAAGGAGCAGTTCTTC.

The V gene is TRBV28, the J gene TRBJ1-1; 7 nucleotides line up with TRBD1. The V gene's germline CDR1 is MDHEN and CDR2 SYDVKM. The CDR3 length is 15 residues. The ends lost 8 bases at V and 8 bases at J; junction bases unmatched: 17. In DNA, the CDR3 is TGTGCCAGCCCTCGTCCGGGAGGGGGCGTCTCGGAAGCTTTCTTT. Protein product: CASPRPGGGVSEAFF.

The chain is built from TRBV14 and TRBJ2-3; 10 nucleotides line up with TRBD1. CDR1 is SGHDN and CDR2 is FVKESK in the germline V gene. V shed 1 base, J shed 3 bases, and the junction held 7 bases outside the gene matches. This CDR3 comprises 17 residues. CDR3 sequence reads: CASSQVAGQGPTDTQYF. The CDR3 region has the DNA TGTGCCAGCAGCCAAGTGGCGGGACAGGGGCCAACAGATACGCAGTATTTT.

This chain connects TRBV30 to TRBJ2-6; TRBD2 might be the D (7 bases). This CDR3 is built from 15 residues. Trimming cost V 1 base and J 1 base, with 8 bases left between them. CDR1 and CDR2 (germline): GTSNPN, SVGIG (reference sequence). The DNA for the CDR3 is TGTGCCTGGAGTGAGGGGGGGTCTGGGGCCAACGTCCTGACTTTC. Protein product: CAWSEGGSGANVLTF. Combining the CDR3 with reference TRBV30 and TRBJ2-6 gives the whole variable domain SQTIHQWPATLVQPVGSPLSLECTVEGTSNPNLYWYRQAAGRGLQLLFYSVGIGQISSEVPQNLSASRPQDRQFILSSKKLLLSDSGFYLCAWSEGGSGANVLTFGAGSRLTVL.

The J gene is TRBJ2-2, the V gene TRBV28, with TRBD2 as a possible D gene (5 bases). V was trimmed by 8 bases and J by 7 bases, leaving 14 bases between them. Germline CDR1 MDHEN, CDR2 SYDVKM. The CDR3 runs 13 residues. As DNA, the CDR3 is TGTGCCAGCTCTGGAGGCCGTGTCGGGGAGCTGTTTTTT. It codes for CASSGGRVGELFF.

V usage is TRBV7-8 and J usage is TRBJ1-4, with 9 bases lining up with TRBD1. The CDR3 length is 15 residues. Per the germline V gene, CDR1 is SGHVS and CDR2 is FQNEAQ. With 1 base clipped from V and 8 bases from J, the junction kept 5 bases outside the gene matches. CDR3 protein: CASSLVRTGVEKLFF. CDR3 DNA: TGTGCCAGCAGCTTAGTGAGGACAGGGGTGGAAAAACTGTTTTTT.

A note on this clone: The same CDR3 is also encoded by other DNA sequences in this sample. The rearrangement links TRBV30 to TRBJ2-3; 10 bases agree with TRBD2. From germline, CDR1 is GTSNPN and CDR2 SVGIG (reference sequence). V lost 3 bases to trimming and J lost 1 base; unmatched junction nucleotides: 1. This CDR3 is built from 14 residues. CDR3: CAWSGTSGTDTQYF. In nucleotides, the CDR3 is TGTGCCTGGAGCGGGACTAGCGGCACAGATACGCAGTATTTT.

This clone has just one count. CDR3 loop: CASSQDERGTTEAFF. The DNA of the CDR3 is TGTGCCAGCAGCCAAGATGAACGGGGTACGACTGAAGCTTTCTTT. The chain joins TRBV14 to TRBJ1-1; D gene unclear. V lost 0 bases and J lost 5, with 13 bases in between. The CDR3 runs 15 residues. Germline-derived CDR1 and CDR2 are SGHDN and FVKESK.